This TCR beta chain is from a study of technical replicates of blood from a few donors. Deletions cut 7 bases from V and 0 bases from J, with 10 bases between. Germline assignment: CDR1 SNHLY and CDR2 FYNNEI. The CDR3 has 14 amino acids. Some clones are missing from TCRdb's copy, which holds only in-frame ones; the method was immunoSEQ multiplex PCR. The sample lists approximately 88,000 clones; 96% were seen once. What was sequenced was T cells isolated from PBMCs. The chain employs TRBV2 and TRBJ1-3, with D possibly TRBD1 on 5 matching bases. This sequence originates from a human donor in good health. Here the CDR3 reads CASNPDSSGNTIYF. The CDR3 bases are TGTGCCAGCAACCCCGACAGCTCTGGAAACACCATATATTTT.